This passage covers 17 T cell receptor beta chains from one sample sequenced in a study of identifying expanded T cells in peripheral blood. Clones were read by immunoSEQ multiplex PCR, and TCRdb kept only the in-frame ones, dropping some. The sample lists tens of thousands of clones; 70% to 90% were seen once. Sequenced sample: blood. The source is a person aged 18-70 years in good health.

CDR3 DNA: TGTGCCAGCTCACCCGCCTCGGGACAGCTCAGAAACACCGGGGAGCTGTTTTTT. The encoded protein is CASSPASGQLRNTGELFF. This chain uses TRBV18 with TRBJ2-2; 7 bases are shared with TRBD1. CDR3 length equals 18 residues. The germline CDR1 and CDR2 sequences are KGHSH and LQKENI. V was pared by 3 bases and J by 2 bases, with 12 bases of the junction left unmatched.

V is TRBV2 and J is TRBJ2-2, with a weak D call TRBD1 (5 bases). This CDR3 is 13 amino acids long. The germline V gene has CDR1 SNHLY and CDR2 FYNNEI. V lost 7 bases to trimming and J lost 5 bases, with 11 bases between them. CDR3 protein: CASTFAGTGELFF. CDR3 nucleotide sequence: TGTGCCAGCACCTTCGCAGGGACCGGGGAGCTGTTTTTT.

The J gene is TRBJ2-7, the V gene TRBV29-1, with D maybe TRBD1 (5 bases). Germline CDR1 is SQVTM and CDR2 is ANQGSEA. The CDR3 contains 14 residues. V was clipped by 2 bases and J by 1 base, with 12 bases between them. CDR3 coding DNA: TGCAGCGTTGAATTGGGGCGAAGATCCTACGAGCAGTACTTC. Translation: CSVELGRRSYEQYF.

The genes are TRBV5-1 and TRBJ1-2; TRBD1 aligns across 10 bases. Germline loops: CDR1 SGHRS, CDR2 YFSETQ. The CDR3 length is 14 residues. The trim removed 2 bases at V and 6 bases at J, leaving 4 bases unmatched. Here the CDR3 DNA reads TGCGCCAGCAGCTTCATGGACAGGGGGAATGGCTACACCTTC. It specifies CASSFMDRGNGYTF.

Only one count was recorded for this clone. This sequence joins TRBV19 and TRBJ1-5, with 8 bases fitting TRBD1. V shed 2 bases, J shed 6 bases, and the junction held 12 bases outside the gene matches. Germline V gene sequence: CDR1 LNHDA, CDR2 SQIVND (reference sequence). This CDR3 is built from 17 residues. CDR3 in amino acids: CASSIILGGQGGQPQHF. The CDR3 bases are TGTGCCAGTAGTATAATCTTGGGAGGACAGGGTGGTCAGCCCCAGCATTTT.

The chain links TRBV10-3 to TRBJ1-4; D unclear. The V end was cut by 0 bases, the J end by 8 bases, with 7 bases between. The CDR3 loop spans 13 amino acids. Germline V gene data show CDR1 as ENHRY and CDR2 as SYGVKD. CDR3 DNA: TGTGCCATCAGTGAGTCTAGAGAAGAAAAACTGTTTTTT. Residues: CAISESREEKLFF.

The CDR3 sequence: CASSIDSMNTEAFF. The CDR3 DNA follows: TGTGCCAGCAGCATAGACAGCATGAACACTGAAGCTTTCTTT. The rearrangement uses TRBV7-9 and TRBJ1-1, with D tentatively TRBD1 (5 bases). The CDR3 is 14 amino acids. V lost 5 bases and J lost 0, with 10 bases in between. Germline CDR1 SEHNR, CDR2 FQNEAQ (reference sequence).

V usage is TRBV5-1 and J usage is TRBJ2-2, with no clear D. CDR1 and CDR2 (germline): SGHRS, YFSETQ. V gave up 2 bases and J gave up 3 bases, with 8 bases separating them. The CDR3 has 14 amino acids. As DNA, the CDR3 is TGCGCCAGCAGCTTTGCCGCGGACACCGGGGAGCTGTTTTTT. It specifies CASSFAADTGELFF. Full variable domain (missing parts from reference TRBV5-1 and TRBJ2-2): KAGVTQTPRYLIKTRGQQVTLSCSPISGHRSVSWYQQTPGQGLQFLFEYFSETQRNKGNFPGRFSGRQFSNSRSEMNVSTLELGDSALYLCASSFAADTGELFFGEGSRLTVL.

The J gene is TRBJ2-1, the V gene TRBV9, with 12 nucleotides matching TRBD2. Germline CDR1 and CDR2: SGDLS and YYNGEE. The length of the CDR3 is 15 residues. V lost 0 bases and J lost 5; bases outside the gene matches: 0. In nucleotides, the CDR3 is TGTGCCAGCAGCGTAGCTAGCGGGAGGGACAATGAGCAGTTCTTC. This sequence encodes CASSVASGRDNEQFF. The full variable domain, completed using reference TRBV9 and TRBJ2-1, is DSGVTQTPKHLITATGQRVTLRCSPRSGDLSVYWYQQSLDQGLQFLIQYYNGEERAKGNILERFSAQQFPDLHSELNLSSLELGDSALYFCASSVASGRDNEQFFGPGTRLTVL.

This chain joins TRBV10-3 and TRBJ2-7, with 8 bases matching TRBD1. The CDR3 loop spans 15 amino acids. Germline V gives CDR1 ENHRY, CDR2 SYGVKD. J lost 0 bases, V lost 6 bases, and 7 bases had no gene match. CDR3 coding DNA: TGTGCCATCAGCGGTACAGGGGGACACTCCTACGAGCAGTACTTC. It specifies CAISGTGGHSYEQYF.

CDR3 bases: TGTGCCAGCAGGAATACCAAGGACCAGCCCCAGCATTTT. Translated: CASRNTKDQPQHF. This chain joins TRBV6-5 and TRBJ1-5; D unresolved. The germline V gene encodes CDR1 MNHEY and CDR2 SVGAGI. V was shortened by 6 bases and J by 7 bases, with 13 bases between the two germline ends. The CDR3 contains 13 residues.

This chain connects TRBV5-1 to TRBJ2-2; D uncertain. The V and J ends lost 4 bases and 2 bases respectively, with 12 bases between them. The germline CDR1 and CDR2 sequences are SGHRS and YFSETQ. CDR3 length: 15 residues. CDR3 protein: CASSNAGQNTGELFF. CDR3 coding DNA: TGCGCCAGCAGCAATGCAGGCCAAAACACCGGGGAGCTGTTTTTT.

J is TRBJ2-5 and V is TRBV11-2, with TRBD2 matching 11 bases. The CDR3 spans 18 residues. Trimming removed 2 bases from V and 3 bases from J; junction bases left unmatched: 11. CDR1 SGHAT and CDR2 FQNNGV come from the germline V gene. The CDR3 loop reads CASSLRALAGGGKETQYF. In DNA form, the CDR3 reads TGTGCCAGCAGCTTAAGGGCCCTAGCGGGGGGAGGGAAAGAGACCCAGTACTTC. The entire variable domain, with the rest obtained from reference TRBV11-2 and TRBJ2-5, is as follows: EAGVAQSPRYKIIEKRQSVAFWCNPISGHATLYWYQQILGQGPKLLIQFQNNGVVDDSQLPKDRFSAERLKGVDSTLKIQPAKLEDSAVYLCASSLRALAGGGKETQYFGPGTRLLVL.

V usage is TRBV4-2 and J usage is TRBJ1-1; D might be TRBD1 (6 bases). CDR1 is LGHNA and CDR2 is YNFKEQ in the germline V gene. The CDR3 contains 19 residues. The germline V and J ends were trimmed by 4 bases and 1 base, with 25 bases remaining between them. CDR3 region: CASSPLLGGGLQANTEAFF. In DNA, the CDR3 is TGTGCCAGCAGCCCCCTGCTGGGAGGGGGACTCCAAGCGAACACTGAAGCTTTCTTT.

The chain combines TRBV7-9 with TRBJ2-5; D tentatively fits TRBD1 or TRBD2 (5 bases each). The CDR3 extends over 15 amino acids. The germline gives CDR1 SEHNR, CDR2 FQNEAQ (reference sequence). V was clipped by 6 bases and J by 4 bases, with 18 bases between them. The CDR3 spells CASSHTGTLLETQYF. The DNA of the CDR3 is TGTGCCAGCAGTCATACCGGGACGCTTTTAGAGACCCAGTACTTC.

The chain joins TRBV11-3 to TRBJ1-1, with 9 bases that match TRBD1. The CDR3 runs to 14 residues. Germline trimming cut 0 bases from V and 11 bases from J; bases unmatched to any gene: 7. Looked up from germline, CDR1 is SGHNT and CDR2 is YENEEA. DNA for the CDR3: TGTGCCAGCAGCTTAGATCTGGGTGGACAGGGGGCTTTCTTT. It encodes CASSLDLGGQGAFF.

The count of this clone is one. V usage is TRBV2 and J usage is TRBJ2-1; no clear D. Per germline, CDR1 SNHLY and CDR2 FYNNEI. The CDR3 spans 11 residues. Trimming cost V 5 bases and J 7 bases, with 6 bases left between them. The CDR3 sequence: CASSSTNEQFF. Here the CDR3 DNA reads TGTGCCAGCAGTTCTACAAATGAGCAGTTCTTC.